This TCR beta chain was sequenced in a study of T cell repertoires in cytomegalovirus infection. On the study more broadly: Carrying CMV and the relevant HLA type showed in public TCR beta signatures. The study's findings and limits: HLA-C-restricted TCR beta clonotypes specific for CMV led the ex vivo response. Cumulative frequency of public TCR beta families picked out carriers of CMV plus the relevant HLA.

This clonotype was observed many times. Antigen specificity is unknown. Unmatched junction bases numbered 9, after V lost 3 bases and J lost 4 bases. The CDR3 runs to 16 residues. One entry per CDR3 protein results from TCRdb running MiXCR on the reads. The top ten hold over 2.5% of the sample, which has some 300,000 distinct CDR3 sequences, around 9.1% seen once. This receptor was identified in a human donor in good health (CMV status not recorded). Some clones in this sample may be carry-over from other donors' samples. The sequenced sample consisted of PBMCs. J is TRBJ2-7 and V is TRBV12-3 or TRBV12-4, with TRBD2 matching 10 bases. The DNA of the CDR3 is TGTGCCAGCAGTTTGGGAGAAGGACTAGCGGTTTACGAGCAGTACTTC. Its protein product is CASSLGEGLAVYEQYF.